The 20 T cell receptor beta chains below were found in one sample sequenced in a study. TCRdb reprocessed the 5' RACE reads with MiXCR, giving one entry per CDR3 protein. The sample consists of 11,000 or so distinct CDR3 sequences, 27% of them appearing once. Cells sorted as Tregs were CD4+, CD25+ and CD127-/low. The material sequenced was Tregs sorted from a lymph node. These receptors all stem from a female donor with breast cancer.

The V gene is TRBV21-1, the J gene TRBJ2-7; the D call TRBD1 from the table was never checked on the DNA. TRBV21-1 counts as a pseudogene. This CDR3 has 15 residues. CDR3: CASSKVGQEAYEQYF. CDR3 DNA: TGTGCCAGCAGCAAAGTGGGGCAGGAAGCCTACGAGCAGTACTTC.

This clonotype has just one count. Given the absence of the conserved phenylalanine or tryptophan at the CDR3 end, a read error is likely. This rearrangement joins TRBV12-3 or TRBV12-4 to TRBJ1-2; the D is unclear. This CDR3 is 12 amino acids long. V was shortened by 6 bases and J by 6 bases, with 11 bases between the two germline ends. The CDR3 here is CASSLRPNGYTL. The CDR3 DNA is TGTGCCAGCAGCCTCCGTCCCAATGGCTACACCCTC.

This clonotype was found a few times. CDR3 in DNA: TGTGCTAGCGGTTACGGGCTGGGTTCGCCCCAGCATTTT. Translated: CASGYGLGSPQHF. The chain combines TRBV6-5 with TRBJ1-5; D unresolved. The CDR3 extends over 13 amino acids. CDR1 is MNHEY and CDR2 is SVGAGI in the germline V gene.

This clonotype occurred many times. The chain employs TRBV6-1 and TRBJ1-6; D may be TRBD1 (5 bases). The V and J ends lost 5 bases and 5 bases respectively, with 16 bases between them. This CDR3 region has 16 residues. CDR1 MNHNS and CDR2 SASEGT come from the germline V gene. CDR3 coding DNA: TGTGCCAGCAGTAAGGAACCGGGACGGAATAATTCACCCCTCCACTTT. Its protein product is CASSKEPGRNNSPLHF.

The gene calls are TRBV7-8 and TRBJ2-5; TRBD1 might be the D (8 bases). The V gene's germline CDR1 is SGHVS and CDR2 FQNEAQ. CDR3 length: 16 residues. V was trimmed by 4 bases and J by 4 bases, leaving 19 bases between them. CDR3 region: CASSSDRGGERETQYF. CDR3 in DNA: TGTGCCAGCAGCTCTGACAGGGGAGGGGAACGAGAGACCCAGTACTTC.

By frequency in the sample, this clonotype is medium-sized. At one of its ends the junction is not consistent with the germline gene, which may arise from a read error. The rearrangement uses TRBV4-2 and TRBJ2-5; TRBD2 matches 7 bases. The CDR3 has 14 residues. The germline V gene encodes CDR1 LGHNA and CDR2 YNFKEQ. This CDR3 is CASSQISGEEAQYF. The CDR3 bases are TGTGCCAGCAGCCAGATAAGCGGGGAAGAGGCCCAGTACTTC.

This clonotype rates as medium-sized (0.01 to 0.1%). The CDR3 DNA sequence: TGCGCCAGCAGCCAAGGTAGGACAGGGGGCTTGTACACTGAAGCTTTCTTT. Translation gives CASSQGRTGGLYTEAFF. This chain uses TRBV4-1 with TRBJ1-1; 11 bases agree with TRBD1. The CDR3 length is 17 residues. After removal of 1 base from V and 3 bases from J, the junction contained 7 bases not matched to a gene. Looked up from germline, CDR1 is MGHRA and CDR2 is YSYEKL.

The chain combines TRBV7-2 with TRBJ1-5; D remains unclear. Germline values: CDR1 SGHTA, CDR2 FQGNSA. The CDR3 length is 14 residues. V lost 5 bases and J 5 bases, leaving 13 bases between the germline ends. The CDR3 region is CASSERAGYQPQHF. DNA for the CDR3: TGTGCCAGCAGCGAGAGGGCGGGTTATCAGCCCCAGCATTTT.

The J gene is TRBJ2-7, the V gene TRBV12-3 or TRBV12-4; tentative D call: TRBD2 (5 bases). The CDR3 extends over 15 amino acids. Between the trimmed V and J ends, which lost 6 bases and 3 bases, there was a span of 18 bases. In DNA form, the CDR3 reads TGTGCCAGCAGCCCCGGGGTACGGCGTGGCTACGAGCAGTACTTC. Protein sequence: CASSPGVRRGYEQYF.

V and J are TRBV15 and TRBJ2-7; D is unresolved. The CDR3 is 13 amino acids. V dropped 8 bases and J dropped 5 bases, with 16 bases sitting between them. The germline V gene has CDR1 LNHNV and CDR2 YYDKDF (reference sequence). This chain's CDR3 is CATGQRHRDEQYF. The CDR3 coding sequence is TGTGCCACCGGCCAACGGCACAGAGACGAGCAGTACTTC.

In this sample, this clonotype turned up a few times. CDR3 coding DNA: TGTGCCAGCAGCTCGCCCCGACTAGCGGGAACCGACAATGAGCAGTTCTTC. Translating it yields CASSSPRLAGTDNEQFF. This chain connects TRBV7-2 to TRBJ2-1, with 11 bases matching TRBD2. V trimming: 4 bases; J trimming: 5 bases; junction bases outside the gene matches: 10. CDR1 SGHTA and CDR2 FQGNSA come from the germline V gene. CDR3 size: 17 residues.

This clonotype is labeled medium-sized. The DNA for the CDR3 is TGTGCCAGCAGCGTGGGGGGAGCTCTGCACGAGCAGTACTTC. Its protein product is CASSVGGALHEQYF. The rearrangement links TRBV9 to TRBJ2-7; weak D call: TRBD2 (6 bases). CDR3 size: 14 residues. Looked up from germline, CDR1 is SGDLS and CDR2 is YYNGEE. The germline V and J ends were trimmed by 2 bases and 5 bases, with 14 bases remaining between them.

This clonotype was seen many times. A much more abundant neighbour one base away suggests this may be a read error. The chain carries TRBV10-3 and TRBJ1-5; D call uncertain. Trimming took 3 bases from V and 5 from J, leaving 11 bases between them. The CDR3 covers 14 residues. CDR1 and CDR2 from the germline V gene are ENHRY and SYGVKD. CDR3 DNA sequence: TGTGCCATCAGTGACGGACGGTTCGATCAGCCCCAGCATTTT. Protein: CAISDGRFDQPQHF.

This clonotype was found many times. The rearrangement uses TRBV27 and TRBJ1-1, with a possible D match to TRBD1 (6 bases). Germline V gene lookup returns CDR1 MNHEY and CDR2 SMNVEV (reference sequence). The V end was cut by 7 bases, the J end by 3 bases, with 21 bases between. This CDR3 comprises 16 residues. In DNA, the CDR3 is TGTGCCAGCACCCCCAGGTGGGGGGGCTGGGACACTGAAGCTTTCTTT. Its translation: CASTPRWGGWDTEAFF.

This clonotype turned up a few times. The J gene is TRBJ2-1, the V gene TRBV20-1; TRBD2 matches at 7 bases. The CDR3 runs to 13 residues. V shed 0 bases, J shed 9 bases, and the junction held 5 bases outside the gene matches. Germline-derived CDR1 and CDR2 are DFQATT and SNEGSKA (reference sequence). The CDR3 region is CSARDWGRGEQFF. The DNA of the CDR3 is TGCAGTGCTAGAGACTGGGGGAGGGGTGAGCAGTTCTTC.

A few counts support this clonotype. A read error may explain this, as a much larger clone is one base away. The V gene is TRBV9, the J gene TRBJ1-1; unclear D gene. Germline V gene data show CDR1 as SGDLS and CDR2 as YYNGEE. Between the trimmed V and J ends, which lost 4 bases and 5 bases, there was a span of 15 bases. This CDR3 is 14 amino acids long. The CDR3, as DNA: TGTGCCAGCAGCATAAGTTGGAGTGGGACTGAAGCTTTCTTT. It is translated as CASSISWSGTEAFF. Combining the CDR3 with reference TRBV9 and TRBJ1-1 gives the whole variable domain DSGVTQTPKHLITATGQRVTLRCSPRSGDLSVYWYQQSLDQGLQFLIQYYNGEERAKGNILERFSAQQFPDLHSELNLSSLELGDSALYFCASSISWSGTEAFFGQGTRLTVV.

By share of the sample, this clonotype is medium-sized. The chain carries TRBV29-1 and TRBJ2-1, with D possibly TRBD1 on 5 matching bases. The length of the CDR3 is 14 residues. Trimming pared 1 base from V and 5 bases from J, leaving 12 bases between. CDR1 and CDR2 from the germline V gene are SQVTM and ANQGSEA. CDR3 sequence (DNA): TGCAGCGTTGAAGTCACAGGTCTAGACAATGAGCAGTTCTTC. It specifies CSVEVTGLDNEQFF.

Turning to this clonotype: A single base separates this from a much larger clone, so it may be a read error. The rearrangement joins TRBV6-5 to TRBJ1-2, with a weak D call TRBD1 (5 bases). CDR1 is MNHEY, CDR2 SVGAGI, per germline. CDR3 length: 13 residues. V lost 2 bases and J lost 5, with 9 bases in between. The CDR3 bases are TGTGCCAGCAGTTACGGGGGAAGTTATGGCTACACCTTC. This codes for CASSYGGSYGYTF.

By sample share, this clonotype is large. The chain uses TRBV5-1 and TRBJ2-2; D might be TRBD2 (6 bases). The CDR3 sequence is 15 residues long. Germline-derived CDR1 and CDR2 are SGHRS and YFSETQ. V was trimmed by 2 bases and J by 0 bases, leaving 8 bases between them. The CDR3 coding sequence is TGCGCCAGCAGCTTTAGCGGACCGAACACCGGGGAGCTGTTTTTT. Protein: CASSFSGPNTGELFF.

Sample share makes this clonotype medium-sized (0.01 to 0.1%). The rearrangement links TRBV20-1 to TRBJ2-7, with D possibly called TRBD1 or TRBD2 (5 bases each). CDR1 is DFQATT and CDR2 is SNEGSKA in the germline V gene (reference sequence). The CDR3 is 12 amino acids. Trimming stripped 3 bases from V and 3 bases from J, with 9 bases between. Here the CDR3 reads CSARGTDYEQYF. DNA of the CDR3: TGCAGTGCTAGGGGGACGGACTACGAGCAGTACTTC.